This TCR beta chain appears in the sequencing data of a study of blood T cell repertoires in COVID-19. Study at large: COVID-19 samples from acute and convalescent phases originated in the United States, Italy and Spain. From T cells, B-cell-depleted T cells, or PBMCs came the material, which was cDNA or gDNA.

This CDR3 comprises 13 residues. Germline V CDR1 and CDR2: SGHTA, FQGTGA. Losses at the gene ends were 2 bases for V and 7 bases for J; bases not matched to a gene: 4. Study processing details: Amplifying reference gene primers gave estimates of nucleated cell counts. Sequencing was performed with immunoSEQ multiplex PCR; in TCRdb, only in-frame clones are kept and a portion is missing. The DNA gave D and trimming, while V, J and clone size come from that table. The data contain 150,000 to 200,000 clones, roughly four fifths of them singletons. The specimen sequenced was peripheral blood. This clonotype was sampled from a human donor with acute or convalescent COVID-19. The donor label of this sample is uncertain. This chain links TRBV7-3 with TRBJ1-2, with 7 bases that match TRBD1. This CDR3 is CASSLRDSSGYTF. The CDR3 DNA is TGTGCCAGCAGCTTACGGGACAGCTCTGGCTACACCTTC.